This T cell receptor beta chain came from a study of blood T cell repertoires in COVID-19. Study-level information: Sites in the United States, Italy and Spain provided acute and convalescent COVID-19 samples. T cells, B-cell-depleted T cells, or PBMCs provided the cDNA or gDNA that served as material.

Original analysis: Counts of nucleated cells, estimated from reference gene primer amplification, were obtained. Profiled with immunoSEQ multiplex PCR; TCRdb holds only in-frame clones, not every one. V, J and clone size reflect that table, while D and trimming were determined from the DNA. The sample carries fewer than 250,000 clones, around 83% recorded once. Per germline, CDR1 LGHNA and CDR2 YSLEER. The CDR3 has 17 amino acids. V lost 3 bases, J lost 4 bases, and 19 bases lay in between. This clonotype originated in a man in his forties or fifties with active or convalescent COVID-19. The sequenced sample was peripheral blood. The chain uses TRBV4-3 and TRBJ2-1; D possibly corresponds to TRBD2 (6 bases). DNA of the CDR3: TGCGCCAGCAGCCACCTCGGGCGGGGAGCCCCTTACAATGAGCAGTTCTTC. Protein: CASSHLGRGAPYNEQFF.